The T cell receptor beta chain under discussion was sequenced for a study of siplizumab effects on memory and regulatory T cells. Roughly 9.3 x 10^4 TCR templates were assayed per sample. The data were produced by immunoSEQ multiplex PCR, yet TCRdb's version contains in-frame clones alone and is incomplete. The sample gives fewer than 120,000 clones, 80% to 95% of which show up once; 1.3% is in the top ten. The CDR3 is 15 residues long. Germline assignment: CDR1 MNHNY and CDR2 SVGAGI (reference sequence). The J segment lost 2 bases and the V segment lost 5 bases, leaving 4 bases of the junction unmatched.

The sequence derives from a human donor in good health. The gene calls are TRBV6-6 and TRBJ1-4; 8 bases fit TRBD1. Material for sequencing was CD4+ T cells sorted from blood. This CDR3 reads CASSRYRGTNEKLFF. As DNA, the CDR3 is TGTGCCAGCAGTCGTTACAGGGGGACTAATGAAAAACTGTTTTTT.